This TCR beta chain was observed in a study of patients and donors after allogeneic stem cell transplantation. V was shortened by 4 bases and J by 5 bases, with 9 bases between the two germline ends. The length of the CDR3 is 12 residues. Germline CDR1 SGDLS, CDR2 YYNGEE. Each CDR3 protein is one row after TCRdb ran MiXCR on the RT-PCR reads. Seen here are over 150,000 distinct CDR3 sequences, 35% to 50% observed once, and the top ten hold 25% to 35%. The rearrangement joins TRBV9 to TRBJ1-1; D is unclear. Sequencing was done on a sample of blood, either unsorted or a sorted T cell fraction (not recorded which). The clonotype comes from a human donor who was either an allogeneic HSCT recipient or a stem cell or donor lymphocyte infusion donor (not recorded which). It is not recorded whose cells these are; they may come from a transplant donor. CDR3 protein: CASSRTETEAFF. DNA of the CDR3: TGTGCCAGCAGCCGGACGGAGACTGAAGCTTTCTTT.